Included here is one TCR beta chain sequence, with context. The clone's antigen remains unknown. No quality values exist for individual bases; no much larger clone is one base distant. Via the germline V gene, CDR1 is SNHLY and CDR2 FYNNEI. The CDR3 numbers 15 residues from cysteine through phenylalanine. Just CDR3 DNA is preserved here, 45 bases in frame from base 1. Between the V and J ends, shortened by 6 bases and 3 bases respectively, the junction contains 14 bases. This sample is part of a study of blood T cell repertoires in COVID-19 (TCRdb year 2020). As for the study more broadly: Samples from collaborators originated in the United States, Italy and Spain and spanned both the acute and convalescent phases of COVID-19. The prospective study material was composed of cDNA or gDNA derived from T cells, B-cell-depleted T cells, or PBMCs. Deeply sampled blood TCRbeta repertoires from subjects exposed to, actively infected with, or recovered from COVID-19 were included in the dataset. The repertoires were released in a freely available public database intended as a resource for research on the immune response to SARS-CoV-2. Samples came from the ongoing ImmuneRACE study (first 160 participants) plus 1,254 subjects from 6 global collaborators. Sample metadata almost always included a de-identified subject ID, COVID-19 status, age in years and sex. Where available, HLA class I and class II types were taken from metadata supplied by the sample provider and were not determined by assay-based typing. Study-wide conclusions, independent of this receptor: How much clinical and demographic metadata was included differed by source and by participant, and the metadata was provided uncurated.

At one collaborating source in Seattle, patients were enrolled during active infection and were followed longitudinally through the course of disease. The collaborating institutions used their own protocols to collect whole blood in K2EDTA tubes. For TCRbeta analysis, collaborators shipped samples as frozen whole blood, isolated PBMCs, or DNA extracted from either of those sample types. TCRbeta CDR3 regions were amplified from genomic DNA using the immunoSEQ Assay, a bias-controlled multiplex PCR. On the authors' methods: The number of nucleated cells in each sample was estimated from the amplification of reference gene primers within the assay. To quantify the absolute abundance of each unique TCRbeta CDR3 rearrangement, sequence reads were collapsed and filtered. Productive Simpson clonality was computed per sample as the square root of Simpson's diversity index over productive rearrangements. TCRdb retrieved this table from immuneACCESS and kept in-frame rearrangements only. Not all clones are present; in checked studies, unresolved V genes account for under half, and no reason is known for the remainder. From that table come the V and J calls and clone size; the DNA was used to work out D and trimming. The sample includes about 420,000 clones, with around 90% observed a single time. About 0.91% of the sample lies in the top ten.

The chain links TRBV2 with TRBJ2-2, with TRBD1 as a weak D call on 6 bases. What was sequenced was peripheral blood. The TCR was taken from a man aged 18 to 29 with COVID-19, enrolled during active disease. The DNA sequence is given as TGTGCCAGCAGGAACAGGGTTACTTACACCGGGGAGCTGTTTTTT. This gives the protein CASRNRVTYTGELFF.